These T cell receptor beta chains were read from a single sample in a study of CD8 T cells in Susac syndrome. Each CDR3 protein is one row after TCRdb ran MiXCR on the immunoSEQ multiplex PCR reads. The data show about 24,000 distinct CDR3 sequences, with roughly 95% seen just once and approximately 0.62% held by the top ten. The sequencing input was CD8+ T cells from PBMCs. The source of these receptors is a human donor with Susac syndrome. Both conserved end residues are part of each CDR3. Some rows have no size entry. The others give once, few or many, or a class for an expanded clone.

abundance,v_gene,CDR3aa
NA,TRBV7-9,CASSLPKPGPYNEQFF
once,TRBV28,CASSLGGDDTEAFF
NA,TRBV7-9,CASSPWQGARNTGELFF
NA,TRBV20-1,CSARSSSGAPGIYNEQFF
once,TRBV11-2,CASSLELANEQFF
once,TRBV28,CASSLSGGAEAFF
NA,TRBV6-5,CASRPDRPDSPLHF
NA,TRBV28,CAPPGANVLTF
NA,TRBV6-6,CASSYLQMSSYNEQFF
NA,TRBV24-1,CATSDLRGGGTDTQYF
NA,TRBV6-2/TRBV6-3,CASSWTSGLQETQYF
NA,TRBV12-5,CASGPGTEKTQYF
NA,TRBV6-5,CASSTQWTGGGYTF
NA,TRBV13,CASSLLSSSSEQFF
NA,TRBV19,CASSRDPEVYSYNSPLHF
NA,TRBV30,CAWNPREGSSYNSPLHF
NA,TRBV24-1,CATAGPRRAYNEQFF
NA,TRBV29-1,CSVPGTGGEQYF
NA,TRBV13,CASSLGPGKGRGAFF
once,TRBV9,CASSLTTGGGAETQYF
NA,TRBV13,CASSAGQGAAGNEQFF
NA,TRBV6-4,CASSRPGTGRFGTDTQYF